The 25 T cell receptor beta chains given below trace back to one sample, sequenced in a study of T cells in Graves' hyperthyroidism and ophthalmopathy. Template material for amplifying TCR beta CDR3 regions consisted of RNA transcripts. An initial round of RT-PCR targeting the TCR CDR3 relied on the HTBI primer set. TCRdb redid the calling of the multiplex PCR reads with MiXCR, one entry per CDR3 protein. The sample contains 550,000 to 650,000 distinct CDR3 sequences, about 15% of which appear only once. The specimen sequenced was blood. Receptors originate from a woman in her 30s with Graves' hyperthyroidism that later progressed to Graves' ophthalmopathy.

Concerning this clonotype: A much larger clone differs by one base, so this may be a read error. The chain recombines TRBV20-1 with TRBJ2-7; D is tentatively TRBD1 or TRBD2 (7 bases each). Matching the DNA end better, TRBJ2-1 makes the J call doubtful. The CDR3 runs 14 residues. The germline V gene encodes CDR1 DFQATT and CDR2 SNEGSKA (reference sequence). The CDR3 is CSARGQGGGYEQFF. The CDR3 region has the DNA TGCAGTGCTAGAGGACAGGGAGGGGGCTACGAGCAGTTCTTC.

This chain connects TRBV18 to TRBJ2-1, with D perhaps matching TRBD1 (5 bases). The CDR3 sequence is 15 residues long. CDR1 KGHSH and CDR2 LQKENI come from the germline V gene. The germline V and J ends were trimmed by 3 bases and 8 bases, with 17 bases remaining between them. CDR3 nucleotide sequence: TGTGCCAGCTCACCGGTCCAAATCCTAGGGGATGAGCAGTTCTTC. Its protein is CASSPVQILGDEQFF. Full variable domain (missing parts from reference TRBV18 and TRBJ2-1): NAGVMQNPRHLVRRRGQEARLRCSPMKGHSHVYWYRQLPEEGLKFMVYLQKENIIDESGMPKERFSAEFPKEGPSILRIQQVVRGDSAAYFCASSPVQILGDEQFFGPGTRLTVL.

Comments on this clonotype: A much larger clone is a single base away; this may be a read error. The chain combines TRBV6-1 with TRBJ2-2; 8 nucleotides align to TRBD1. The CDR3 extends over 17 amino acids. V lost 5 bases, J lost 3 bases, and 11 bases stayed unmatched. The germline V gene has CDR1 MNHNS and CDR2 SASEGT. The CDR3 spells CASSRHEAGGYTGELFF. In nucleotides, the CDR3 is TGTGCCAGCAGTCGACACGAGGCAGGGGGCTACACCGGGGAGCTGTTTTTT.

This clonotype occurred many times. The J gene is TRBJ1-4, the V gene TRBV15; maybe TRBD1 (5 bases). V dropped 0 bases and J dropped 10 bases, with 15 bases sitting between them. Germline V CDR1 and CDR2: LNHNV, YYDKDF (reference sequence). This CDR3 comprises 15 residues. CDR3 bases: TGTGCCACCAGCAGAGATAGGACCGCTGGGGGAAAACTGTTTTTT. Translation gives CATSRDRTAGGKLFF.

The CDR3 reads CASSLSLSFKTQYF. CDR3 nucleotide sequence: TGTGCCAGCAGTTTGAGCCTCAGCTTTAAGACCCAGTACTTC. This rearrangement joins TRBV12-3 or TRBV12-4 to TRBJ2-5; D ambiguous. The CDR3 is made up of 14 amino acids. V was clipped by 3 bases and J by 6 bases, with 14 bases between them.

This clonotype has a count of ten or more. The V and J genes are TRBV2 and TRBJ2-7; the D gene is possibly TRBD1 (6 bases). In germline, CDR1 is SNHLY, CDR2 FYNNEI. V lost 2 bases to trimming and J lost 6 bases, with 11 bases between them. There are 13 residues in the CDR3. The CDR3, as DNA: TGTGCCAGCAGTGAATACAGGGTGGGCGAGCAGTACTTC. This encodes CASSEYRVGEQYF.

Concerning this clonotype: A single base separates this from a much larger clone, so it may be a read error. The chain carries TRBV28 and TRBJ2-1; 12 positions match TRBD2. Germline CDR1 MDHEN, CDR2 SYDVKM. This CDR3 comprises 19 residues. In nucleotides, the CDR3 is TGTGCCAGCAGTTTCCCTCTAGCGGGAGGGCCAATCTCCTACAATGAGCAGATCTTC. Its protein product is CASSFPLAGGPISYNEQIF. The whole variable domain, remainder taken from reference TRBV28 and TRBJ2-1, is DVKVTQSSRYLVKRTGEKVFLECVQDMDHENMFWYRQDPGLGLRLIYFSYDVKMKEKGDIPEGYSVSREKKERFSLILESASTNQTSMYLCASSFPLAGGPISYNEQIFGPGTRLTVL.

This clonotype was recorded a few times. V gene TRBV4-2 combines with J gene TRBJ2-7, with 8 bases fitting TRBD1. This CDR3 is 15 amino acids long. With 0 bases clipped from V and 3 bases from J, the junction kept 4 bases outside the gene matches. Looked up from germline, CDR1 is LGHNA and CDR2 is YNFKEQ. In DNA form, the CDR3 reads TGTGCCAGCAGCCAAGAAAGGACAGGGAACTACGAGCAGTACTTC. Translating it yields CASSQERTGNYEQYF.

The rearrangement joins TRBV20-1 to TRBJ1-2; D may be TRBD1 (5 bases). CDR1 is DFQATT, CDR2 SNEGSKA, per germline (reference sequence). This CDR3 region has 14 residues. The germline V and J ends were trimmed by 0 bases and 5 bases, with 13 bases remaining between them. In DNA, the CDR3 is TGCAGTGCTAGAGACCCAGACAGTGGTTATGGCTACACCTTC. Protein sequence: CSARDPDSGYGYTF.

The chain joins TRBV20-1 to TRBJ2-1; the D call may be TRBD1 or TRBD2 (5 bases each). The CDR3 contains 17 residues. CDR1 and CDR2 from the germline V gene are DFQATT and SNEGSKA (reference sequence). Deletions cut 6 bases from V and 4 bases from J, with 25 bases between. CDR3 residues: CSAPRALVGVVYNEQFF. In DNA, the CDR3 is TGCAGTGCCCCCAGGGCACTAGTGGGAGTCGTTTACAATGAGCAGTTCTTC.

This clonotype showed up many times. This chain connects TRBV19 to TRBJ2-1; 14 bases are shared with TRBD2. V dropped 4 bases and J dropped 7; count of bases not matched to a gene: 12. The CDR3 loop spans 18 amino acids. Germline assignment: CDR1 LNHDA and CDR2 SQIVND (reference sequence). The CDR3 nucleotides are TGTGCCAGTAGTACGGGACTAGCGGGAGTAATGTTTGAGAATGAGCAGTTCTTC. Translating it yields CASSTGLAGVMFENEQFF.

This clonotype was seen more than once but under ten times. The gene calls are TRBV6-1 and TRBJ2-3; a weak D match, TRBD2 (6 bases). Germline-derived CDR1 and CDR2 are MNHNS and SASEGT. V lost 7 bases and J 0 bases, leaving 20 bases between the germline ends. This CDR3 is 17 amino acids long. The CDR3 sequence is CASKVASATSSTDTQYF. DNA for the CDR3: TGTGCCAGCAAGGTGGCTAGCGCAACATCTAGCACAGATACGCAGTATTTT.

This clonotype was detected ten times or more. The gene calls are TRBV11-2 and TRBJ2-7, with TRBD1 matching over 9 bases. There are 15 residues in the CDR3. V lost 6 bases to trimming and J lost 3 bases; unmatched junction nucleotides: 9. Germline CDR1 is SGHAT and CDR2 is FQNNGV. CDR3 sequence reads: CASSHNRDRDYEQYF. Here the CDR3 DNA reads TGTGCCAGCAGTCACAACCGGGACAGGGACTACGAGCAGTACTTC. The full variable domain, rest sourced from reference TRBV11-2 and TRBJ2-7, is EAGVAQSPRYKIIEKRQSVAFWCNPISGHATLYWYQQILGQGPKLLIQFQNNGVVDDSQLPKDRFSAERLKGVDSTLKIQPAKLEDSAVYLCASSHNRDRDYEQYFGPGTRLTVT.

The chain is built from TRBV24-1 and TRBJ2-5; D gene ambiguous. Trimming pared 4 bases from V and 5 bases from J, leaving 7 bases between. Per the germline V gene, CDR1 is KGHDR and CDR2 is SFDVKD. This CDR3 is built from 12 residues. The CDR3 coding sequence is TGTGCCACCAGTGAAACAGCGGAGACCCAGTACTTC. It yields the protein CATSETAETQYF.

The chain employs TRBV7-8 and TRBJ1-4, with D unclear. Germline loops: CDR1 SGHVS, CDR2 FQNEAQ. The V end was cut by 2 bases, the J end by 4 bases, with 8 bases between. This CDR3 spans 14 amino acids. The CDR3 spells CASSLTGHNEKLFF. The CDR3 DNA reads TGTGCCAGCAGCTTAACCGGTCATAATGAAAAACTGTTTTTT.

This clonotype was recorded a few times. The rearrangement uses TRBV9 and TRBJ1-2; 9 bases are a match to TRBD1. CDR3 length: 15 amino acids. Germline V gene data show CDR1 as SGDLS and CDR2 as YYNGEE. V was pared by 4 bases and J by 7 bases, with 11 bases of the junction left unmatched. In DNA, the CDR3 is TGTGCCAGCAGCCCCCGGACAGGGGATACGAGTGGCTACACCTTC. The encoded protein is CASSPRTGDTSGYTF.

This clonotype was recorded many times. The V and J genes are TRBV10-3 and TRBJ1-2; D not certain. CDR1 and CDR2 from the germline V gene are ENHRY and SYGVKD. V was trimmed by 0 bases and J by 6 bases, leaving 17 bases between them. The CDR3 totals 16 residues. The CDR3 loop is CAISESTPLGPNGYTF. The CDR3 DNA follows: TGTGCCATCAGTGAGTCGACACCCCTTGGGCCTAATGGCTACACCTTC.

The genes are TRBV20-1 and TRBJ1-4, with TRBD1 matching over 8 bases. The CDR3 spans 12 residues. The V segment lost 1 base and the J segment 10 bases; nucleotides outside the gene matches: 2. Looked up from germline, CDR1 is DFQATT and CDR2 is SNEGSKA (reference sequence). The CDR3 DNA sequence: TGCAGTGCTAGAGTTACAGGGGGAAAACTGTTTTTT. Protein sequence: CSARVTGGKLFF.

Regarding this clonotype: Possible read error: a much larger clone is one base away. This chain uses TRBV29-1 with TRBJ2-7, with D possibly being TRBD1 (6 bases). Deletions cut 7 bases from V and 9 bases from J, with 16 bases between. This CDR3 region has 11 residues. CDR1 is SQVTM, CDR2 ANQGSEA, per germline. The CDR3 reads CSAKTGSGQYF. The CDR3 bases are TGCAGCGCGAAAACAGGGTCGGGGCAGTACTTC.

The genes are TRBV28 and TRBJ1-1; possible D gene TRBD1, 5 bases. This CDR3 has 12 residues. Between the trimmed V and J ends, which lost 6 bases and 7 bases, there was a span of 12 bases. Germline lookup yields CDR1 MDHEN and CDR2 SYDVKM. DNA for the CDR3: TGTGCCAGCAGCCCGGACACCAATGAAGCTTTCTTT. This gives the protein CASSPDTNEAFF.

The V and J genes are TRBV5-1 and TRBJ1-2, with D tentatively TRBD1 (5 bases). Deletions cut 1 base from V and 8 bases from J, with 18 bases between. CDR3 size: 15 residues. Germline assignment: CDR1 SGHRS and CDR2 YFSETQ. CDR3 DNA: TGCGCCAGCAGCTTGCTTCTGGACACGGGCCCCGGCTACACCTTC. It encodes CASSLLLDTGPGYTF.

This clonotype was detected ten times or more. The chain couples TRBV27 to TRBJ2-1; 10 nucleotides line up with TRBD2. V was pared by 3 bases and J by 2 bases, with 7 bases of the junction left unmatched. The CDR3 has 17 residues. The germline gives CDR1 MNHEY, CDR2 SMNVEV (reference sequence). The CDR3 sequence: CASSFRSGTSAYNEQFF. CDR3 in DNA: TGTGCCAGCAGTTTCCGTTCCGGGACTAGCGCCTACAATGAGCAGTTCTTC.

This clonotype was counted only a few times. V and J are TRBV6-1 and TRBJ1-1; TRBD1 matches 7 bases. Germline CDR1 MNHNS, CDR2 SASEGT. Trimming took 6 bases from V and 1 from J; bases not matched to a gene: 5. The CDR3 has 14 amino acids. CDR3 DNA: TGTGCCAGCAGGCTACAGGGGCAGAACACTGAAGCTTTCTTT. Its translation is CASRLQGQNTEAFF.

This clonotype was found many times. The CDR3 is CSAAVTSGRGGEQYF. The CDR3 DNA reads as TGCAGTGCCGCTGTGACTAGCGGGAGGGGGGGGGAGCAGTACTTC. This chain joins TRBV20-1 and TRBJ2-7; 14 bases fit TRBD2. From germline, CDR1 is DFQATT and CDR2 SNEGSKA (reference sequence). V was pared by 6 bases and J by 7 bases, with 11 bases of the junction left unmatched. The CDR3 is 15 amino acids.

The rearrangement uses TRBV27 and TRBJ1-2; D gene ambiguous. The germline gives CDR1 MNHEY, CDR2 SMNVEV (reference sequence). The CDR3 totals 13 residues. Between the trimmed V and J ends, which lost 8 bases and 4 bases, there was a span of 14 bases. As DNA, the CDR3 is TGTGCCAGCGGTCCAGCGTCCCTCTATGGCTACACCTTC. This gives the protein CASGPASLYGYTF.